Given below is one TCR beta chain in context. This specimen comes from a study of cytomegalovirus exposure and HLA in healthy donors. CDR1 and CDR2 (germline): MDHEN, SYDVKM. The CDR3 spans 13 residues. Unmatched junction bases numbered 4, after V lost 5 bases and J lost 7 bases. The PCR contained 60 Vbeta and 13 Jbeta primers. The protocol was immunoSEQ multiplex PCR, while the TCRdb copy is restricted to in-frame clones and leaves out a portion. This table has 140,000 or so clones, around 65% appearing once. Material: PBMCs. This TCR came from a woman between 55 and 75 years old in good health and CMV-seronegative. The chain is built from TRBV28 and TRBJ2-1; 8 positions agree with TRBD2. The CDR3 DNA follows: TGTGCCAGCAGTGTGGGACTAGGGAATGAGCAGTTCTTC. The encoded protein is CASSVGLGNEQFF.